The clone carrying this TCR beta chain was counted only a few times. Its antigen is as yet unknown. One junction end does not reproduce the germline sequence, and a read error may be involved. 5'RACE with constant-segment primers yielded barcoded, UMI-tagged TCR alpha and TCR beta cDNA libraries. TCRdb called the 5' RACE reads again in MiXCR, with one record for every CDR3 protein. The sample shows about 200,000 distinct CDR3 sequences, over 9% of them seen only once. This record belongs to a study of T-cell memory formation after mild COVID-19. Study outcomes and limitations: Clones contracting over day 15 to 85 were CD4/CD8 balanced, with later expanders leaning CD4+. Mainly CM and EM harbored the contracting CD4+ clones; mainly EMRA harbored the CD8+ ones.

The CDR3 is 15 residues long. Germline CDR1 reads SSHAT; CDR2 reads FNYEAQ (reference sequence). The clonotype comes from a man aged 18 to 35 who had mild COVID-19 (a few samples of this study predate the infection). Cell type and time point are not known. The chain recombines TRBV7-7 with TRBJ2-1; 15 bases agree with TRBD2. Sequencing was performed on PBMCs or a T cell subset sorted from them (not recorded which). The CDR3 DNA follows: TGTGCTAGCAGCGCCGGACTAGCGGGGGGGCCTGAGCAGTTCTTC. This encodes CASSAGLAGGPEQFF.